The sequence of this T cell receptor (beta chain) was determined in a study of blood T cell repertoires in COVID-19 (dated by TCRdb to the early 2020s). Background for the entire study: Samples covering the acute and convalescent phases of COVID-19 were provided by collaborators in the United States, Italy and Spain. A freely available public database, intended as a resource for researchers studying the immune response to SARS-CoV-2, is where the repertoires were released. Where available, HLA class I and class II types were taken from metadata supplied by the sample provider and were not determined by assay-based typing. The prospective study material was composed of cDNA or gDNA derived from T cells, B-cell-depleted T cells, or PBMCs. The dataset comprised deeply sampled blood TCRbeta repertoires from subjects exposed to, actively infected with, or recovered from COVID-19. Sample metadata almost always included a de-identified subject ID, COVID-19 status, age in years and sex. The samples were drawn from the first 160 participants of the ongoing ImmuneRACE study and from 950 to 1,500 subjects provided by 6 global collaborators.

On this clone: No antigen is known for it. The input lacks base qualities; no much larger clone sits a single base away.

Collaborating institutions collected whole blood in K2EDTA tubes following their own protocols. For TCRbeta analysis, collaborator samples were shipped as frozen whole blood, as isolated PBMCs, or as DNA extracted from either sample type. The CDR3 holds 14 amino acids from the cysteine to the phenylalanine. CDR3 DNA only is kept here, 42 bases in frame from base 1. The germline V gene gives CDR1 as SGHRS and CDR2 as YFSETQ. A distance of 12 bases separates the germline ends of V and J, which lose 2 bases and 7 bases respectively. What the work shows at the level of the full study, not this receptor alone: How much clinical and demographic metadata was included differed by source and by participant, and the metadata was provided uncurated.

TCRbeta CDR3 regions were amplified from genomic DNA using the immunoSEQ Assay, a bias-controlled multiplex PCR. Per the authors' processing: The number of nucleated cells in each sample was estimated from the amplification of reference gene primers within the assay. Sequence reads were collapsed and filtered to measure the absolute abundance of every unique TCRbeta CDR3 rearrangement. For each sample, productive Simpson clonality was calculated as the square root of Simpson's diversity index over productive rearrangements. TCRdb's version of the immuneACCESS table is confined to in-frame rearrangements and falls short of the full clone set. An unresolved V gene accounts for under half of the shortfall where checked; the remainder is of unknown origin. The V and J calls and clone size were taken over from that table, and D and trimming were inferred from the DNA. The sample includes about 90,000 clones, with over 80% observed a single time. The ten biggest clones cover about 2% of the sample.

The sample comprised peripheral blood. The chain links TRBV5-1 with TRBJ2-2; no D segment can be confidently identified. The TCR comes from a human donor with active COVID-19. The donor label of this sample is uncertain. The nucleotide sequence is TGCGCCAGCAGCTTATCCCCTTCGGGCGGGGAGCTGTTTTTT. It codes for CASSLSPSGGELFF.